The clone carrying this T cell receptor beta chain was recorded only once. This specimen belongs to a study of blood T cell repertoires in COVID-19. Across the whole study: The origin of the acute and convalescent COVID-19 samples was the United States, Italy and Spain. PBMCs, B-cell-depleted T cells, or T cells were the source of the cDNA or gDNA that made up the material.

The authors' processing: For nucleated cells, counts were estimated from reference gene primer amplification. Libraries were prepared by immunoSEQ multiplex PCR; TCRdb keeps only in-frame clonotypes and omits some of them. V and J calls and clone size are copied from that table; D and trimming were computed from the DNA. Of nearly 70,000 clones in the sample, about 91% were seen once. The Seattle patients joined while their infection was active and were tracked longitudinally afterward. The CDR3 runs 15 residues. V shed 1 base, J shed 3 bases, and the junction held 3 bases outside the gene matches. Germline CDR1 SGHTA, CDR2 FQGNSA.

Specimen: peripheral blood. The sequence derives from a man in his forties with COVID-19, enrolled during active disease. The gene calls are TRBV7-2 and TRBJ2-7; TRBD1 aligns across 10 bases. CDR3 sequence: CASSLVGTGDYEQYF. The CDR3 DNA sequence: TGTGCCAGCAGCTTAGTTGGGACAGGGGACTACGAGCAGTACTTC.